These 14 T cell receptor beta chains came from one sample sequenced in a study of T cells expressing NK-cell markers. TCRdb reprocessed the 5' RACE reads and stores each CDR3 protein as one record, lacking DNA. The clone table shows roughly 430,000 distinct CDR3 sequences, with the ten largest holding 7.3%. What was sequenced was blood T cells: a sorted CD56 or NKG2C T cell subset, CD4+ or CD8+ T cells, or bulk PBMC T cells (not recorded which). Receptors were obtained from a woman aged 18 to 75 in good health.

The rearrangement joins TRBV28 to TRBJ1-2; TCRdb picks TRBD1, but there is no DNA to check that call. The CDR3 runs to 15 residues. From germline, CDR1 is MDHEN and CDR2 SYDVKM. CDR3 loop: CASTPNPRPWDGYTF.

This rearrangement joins TRBV7-2 to TRBJ2-1; the TCRdb D gene call, TRBD2, has no DNA to confirm it. The germline CDR1 and CDR2 sequences are SGHTA and FQGNSA. The CDR3 is 17 amino acids. CDR3 in amino acids: CASSPLGLAGVYNEQFF.

The chain uses TRBV20-1 and TRBJ2-5; TCRdb selects TRBD2, and the lack of DNA leaves this call unchecked. CDR1 DFQATT and CDR2 SNEGSKA come from the germline V gene (reference sequence). The CDR3 consists of 15 residues. CDR3 amino acids: CSAKNSGEFQETQYF.

This sequence joins TRBV5-1 and TRBJ2-1. This CDR3 comprises 12 residues. Germline-derived CDR1 and CDR2 are SGHRS and YFSETQ. The CDR3 spells CASSLTLEEQFF.

V is TRBV7-9 and J is TRBJ2-2. Germline values: CDR1 SEHNR, CDR2 FQNEAQ (reference sequence). There are 15 residues in the CDR3. CDR3 sequence: CASSPRSLNTGELFF.

V usage is TRBV5-4 and J usage is TRBJ2-4; absent DNA, TCRdb's TRBD1 call cannot be checked. CDR1 and CDR2 (germline): SGHNT, YYREEE (reference sequence). The CDR3 totals 16 residues. The chain's CDR3 is CASRPQGAGAKNIQYF.

The chain recombines TRBV5-5 with TRBJ2-2; the TCRdb D gene call, TRBD2, has no DNA to confirm it. CDR3 length: 18 amino acids. Germline V lookup: CDR1 SGHKS, CDR2 YYEKEE (reference sequence). The chain's CDR3 is CASSLETSGRGNTGELFF.

CDR3 sequence reads: CASSPTDTGNTIYF. This chain connects TRBV7-8 to TRBJ1-3; TCRdb's D gene call, TRBD1, goes unchecked for lack of DNA. Germline V CDR1 and CDR2: SGHVS, FQNEAQ. The CDR3 has 14 residues. The full variable domain, with the rest looked up from reference TRBV7-8 and TRBJ1-3, is GAGVSQSPRYKVAKRGQDVALRCDPISGHVSLFWYQQALGQGPEFLTYFQNEAQLDKSGLPSDRFFAERPEGSVSTLKIQRTQQEDSAVYLCASSPTDTGNTIYFGEGSWLTVV.

V usage is TRBV25-1 and J usage is TRBJ2-2; with no DNA, the TCRdb D assignment of TRBD1 cannot be verified. The CDR3 extends over 16 amino acids. In germline, CDR1 is MGHDK, CDR2 SYGVNS. The chain's CDR3 is CASSELSPPNTGELFF. The complete variable domain, with remaining parts taken from reference TRBV25-1 and TRBJ2-2, reads EADIYQTPRYLVIGTGKKITLECSQTMGHDKMYWYQQDPGMELHLIHYSYGVNSTEKGDLSSESTVSRIRTEHFPLTLESARPSHTSQYLCASSELSPPNTGELFFGEGSRLTVL.

The chain couples TRBV15 to TRBJ2-7. The CDR3 length is 13 residues. CDR1 and CDR2 (germline): LNHNV, YYDKDF (reference sequence). This CDR3 is CATSIGSSYEQYF.

The gene calls are TRBV6-2 or TRBV6-3 and TRBJ2-5; the TCRdb call, TRBD1, lacks DNA for checking. The CDR3 totals 14 residues. The germline gives CDR1 MNHEY, CDR2 SVGEGT. The CDR3 loop reads CASSYRTAQETQYF.

The chain carries TRBV7-2 and TRBJ2-1; with no DNA, the TCRdb D assignment of TRBD2 cannot be verified. The CDR3 length is 16 residues. From germline, CDR1 is SGHTA and CDR2 FQGNSA. CDR3 residues: CASSLDSTSGRYEQFF.

The chain uses TRBV5-5 and TRBJ2-3. The germline V gene has CDR1 SGHKS and CDR2 YYEKEE (reference sequence). This CDR3 is built from 15 residues. The CDR3: CASSPLTEVVDTQYF.

The V and J genes are TRBV11-2 and TRBJ1-1; with no DNA, the TCRdb D assignment of TRBD1 cannot be verified. This CDR3 spans 15 amino acids. CDR1 and CDR2 from the germline V gene are SGHAT and FQNNGV. CDR3: CASSGGQGGDTEAFF.